Below are 8 T cell receptor beta chains sequenced from a single sample in a study of blood T cell repertoires in COVID-19. Clones were sequenced by immunoSEQ multiplex PCR, and TCRdb holds only the in-frame ones, with some missing. The data show tens of thousands of clones, over 75% seen once. Sequencing was carried out using peripheral blood. Source of these receptors: a human donor in a cohort sampled during active COVID-19.

The rearrangement joins TRBV27 to TRBJ2-3; D is perhaps TRBD2 (6 bases). V was trimmed by 6 bases and J by 3 bases, leaving 19 bases between them. The germline V gene encodes CDR1 MNHEY and CDR2 SMNVEV (reference sequence). The CDR3 is made up of 16 amino acids. This CDR3 is CASRRPGLIGTDTQYF. The CDR3, as DNA: TGTGCCAGCAGGAGACCGGGACTGATCGGGACAGATACGCAGTATTTT.

The chain couples TRBV3-1 (or the pseudogene TRBV3-2) to TRBJ1-6; unclear D gene. The germline V gene encodes CDR1 LGHDT and CDR2 YNNKEL (reference sequence). V was cut by 3 bases and J by 10 bases, with 10 bases left in between. This CDR3 has 13 amino acids. In nucleotides, the CDR3 is TGTGCCAGCAGCCAGGAGGACCTCTCACCCCTCCACTTT. This translates into CASSQEDLSPLHF.

The rearrangement joins TRBV30 to TRBJ2-5, with D perhaps matching TRBD2 (5 bases). Germline V lookup: CDR1 GTSNPN, CDR2 SVGIG (reference sequence). V lost 1 base and J 5 bases, leaving 14 bases between the germline ends. The CDR3 spans 14 residues. The CDR3: CAWSGRNHGETQYF. Here the CDR3 DNA reads TGTGCCTGGAGTGGGAGGAACCACGGGGAGACCCAGTACTTC.

This chain connects TRBV6-5 to TRBJ2-1; perhaps TRBD2 as D (6 bases). The germline V gene encodes CDR1 MNHEY and CDR2 SVGAGI. Trimming took off 8 bases at V and 2 bases at J, with 13 bases between the two ends. The CDR3 covers 14 residues. CDR3 DNA: TGTGCCAGCCGGAGGGGCATGACCTACAATGAGCAGTTCTTC. Translating gives CASRRGMTYNEQFF.

The rearrangement links TRBV6-5 to TRBJ2-5; 7 positions match TRBD1. V lost 5 bases and J lost 3; bases outside the gene matches: 6. CDR3 length: 14 amino acids. The germline gives CDR1 MNHEY, CDR2 SVGAGI. CDR3 loop: CASSKNRGKETQYF. DNA for the CDR3: TGTGCCAGCAGTAAGAACAGGGGAAAAGAGACCCAGTACTTC.

The chain employs TRBV7-8 and TRBJ2-5, with D possibly matching TRBD1 (6 bases). Germline CDR1 SGHVS, CDR2 FQNEAQ. This CDR3 contains 13 residues. V gave up 3 bases and J gave up 5 bases, with 10 bases separating them. DNA for the CDR3: TGTGCCAGCAGCTTGGGGGCAGCGGAGACCCAGTACTTC. It codes for CASSLGAAETQYF.

A single count supports this clone. This chain connects TRBV6-5 to TRBJ1-2; 7 nucleotides match TRBD1. Germline loops: CDR1 MNHEY, CDR2 SVGAGI. Germline trimming cut 8 bases from V and 2 bases from J; bases unmatched to any gene: 11. CDR3 length: 15 residues. CDR3 region: CASGLGQSPNYGYTF. CDR3 sequence (DNA): TGTGCCAGCGGACTGGGACAGTCACCCAACTATGGCTACACCTTC.

The rearrangement links TRBV7-2 to TRBJ1-2; TRBD1 might be the D (6 bases). Germline lookup yields CDR1 SGHTA and CDR2 FQGNSA. The CDR3 totals 17 residues. V lost 5 bases and J 1 base, leaving 20 bases between the germline ends. The CDR3 spells CASSLQGGQTINYGYTF. The CDR3 bases are TGTGCCAGCAGCCTACAGGGAGGGCAGACGATTAACTATGGCTACACCTTC.